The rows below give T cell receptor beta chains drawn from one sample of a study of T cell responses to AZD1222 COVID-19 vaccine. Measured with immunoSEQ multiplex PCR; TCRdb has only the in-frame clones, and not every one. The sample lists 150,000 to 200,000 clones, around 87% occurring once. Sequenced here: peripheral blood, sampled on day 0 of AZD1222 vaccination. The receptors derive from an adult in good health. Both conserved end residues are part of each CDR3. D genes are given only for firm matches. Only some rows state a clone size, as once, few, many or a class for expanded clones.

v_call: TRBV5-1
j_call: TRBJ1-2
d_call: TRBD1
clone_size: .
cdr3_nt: TGCGCCAGCAGTTCAGGGGGCCCCAACTATGGCTACACCTTC
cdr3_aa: CASSSGGPNYGYTF

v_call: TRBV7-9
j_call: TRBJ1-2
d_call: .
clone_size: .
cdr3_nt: TGTGCCAGCAGCTCCGGGGACGGAGCACACTATGGCTACACCTTC
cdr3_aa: CASSSGDGAHYGYTF

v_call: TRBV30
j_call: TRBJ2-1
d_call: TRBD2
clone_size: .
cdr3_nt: TGTGCCTGGGCACCGGGACTAGCATATGAGCAGTTCTTC
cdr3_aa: CAWAPGLAYEQFF

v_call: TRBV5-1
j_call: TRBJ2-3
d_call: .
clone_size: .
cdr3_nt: TGCGCCAGCAGCTTGGAACAGGTGTCCACAGATACGCAGTATTTT
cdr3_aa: CASSLEQVSTDTQYF

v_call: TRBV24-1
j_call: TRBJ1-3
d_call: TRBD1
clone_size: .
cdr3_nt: TGTGCCACCAGTGAGGTGACAGGGGGCCCTGGAAACACCATATATTTT
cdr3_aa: CATSEVTGGPGNTIYF

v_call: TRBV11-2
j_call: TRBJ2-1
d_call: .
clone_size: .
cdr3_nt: TGTGCCAGCAGCGTGAATTACAATGAGCAGTTCTTC
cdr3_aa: CASSVNYNEQFF

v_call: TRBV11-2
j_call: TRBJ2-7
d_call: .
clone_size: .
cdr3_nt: TGTGCCAGCAGCGCTGGAGGCCCCTCCTACGAGCAGTACTTC
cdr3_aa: CASSAGGPSYEQYF

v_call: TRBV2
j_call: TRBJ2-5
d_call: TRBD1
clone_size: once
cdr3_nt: TGTGCCAGCAGCGCCCCCGGACAGGTAGAGACCCAGTACTTC
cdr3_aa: CASSAPGQVETQYF

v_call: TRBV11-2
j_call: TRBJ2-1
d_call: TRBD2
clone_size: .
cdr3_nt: TGTGCCAGCAGCTCTATTAGCGGGAGGAATGAGCAGTTCTTC
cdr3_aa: CASSSISGRNEQFF

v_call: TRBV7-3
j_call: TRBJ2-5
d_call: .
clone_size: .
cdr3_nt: TGTGCCAGCAGCCCCACCGGAACGGAAGAGACCCAGTACTTC
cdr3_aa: CASSPTGTEETQYF

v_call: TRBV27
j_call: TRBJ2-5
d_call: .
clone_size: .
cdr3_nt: TGTGCCAGCAGTCCGGGACCCTTATCTACCCAGTACTTC
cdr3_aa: CASSPGPLSTQYF

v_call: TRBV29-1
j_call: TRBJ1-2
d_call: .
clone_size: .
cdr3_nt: TGCAGCGTCCCTGGACGGACCTATGGCTACACCTTC
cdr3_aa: CSVPGRTYGYTF

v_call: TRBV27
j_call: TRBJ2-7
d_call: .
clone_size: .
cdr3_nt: TGTGCCAGCAGCCTCGAGGCGGGATACGAGCAGTACTTC
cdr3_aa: CASSLEAGYEQYF

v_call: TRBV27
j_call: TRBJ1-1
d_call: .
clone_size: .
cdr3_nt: TGTGCCAGCAGCAACACTGAAGCTTTCTTT
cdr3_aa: CASSNTEAFF

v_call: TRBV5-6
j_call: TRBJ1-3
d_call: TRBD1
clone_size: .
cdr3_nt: TGTGCCAGCAGCTTGCTTGGACAGGGGGCCGGAAACACCATATATTTT
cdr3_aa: CASSLLGQGAGNTIYF

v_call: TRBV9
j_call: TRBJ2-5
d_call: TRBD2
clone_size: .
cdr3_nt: TGTGCCAGCAGCGTAGCTACTAGCGGGAGGGCTGGGGCCCAAGAGACCCAGTACTTC
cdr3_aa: CASSVATSGRAGAQETQYF

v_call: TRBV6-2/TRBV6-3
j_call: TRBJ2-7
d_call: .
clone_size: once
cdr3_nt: TGTGCCAGCAGTCCGGACCGGTACGAGCAGTACTTC
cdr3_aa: CASSPDRYEQYF

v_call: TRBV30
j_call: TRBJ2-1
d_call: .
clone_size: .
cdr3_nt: TGTGCCTGGAGTGTGTCCCTAGCTAGTGTGTTCTTC
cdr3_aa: CAWSVSLASVFF

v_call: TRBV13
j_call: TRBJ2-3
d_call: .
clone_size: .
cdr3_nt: TGTGCCAGCAGCTTAGCGTTGAGTATATCCTTAGCTCGCACAGATACGCAGTATTTT
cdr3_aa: CASSLALSISLARTDTQYF

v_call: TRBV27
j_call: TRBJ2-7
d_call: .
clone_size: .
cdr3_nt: TGTGCCAGCAGTCCGGGACTGGTCGCCTACGAGCAGTACTTC
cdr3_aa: CASSPGLVAYEQYF

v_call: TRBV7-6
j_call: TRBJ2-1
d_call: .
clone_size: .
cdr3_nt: TGTGCCAGCAGCCCCGAAGGGGGAGGGCTCAACAATGAGCAGTTCTTC
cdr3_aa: CASSPEGGGLNNEQFF

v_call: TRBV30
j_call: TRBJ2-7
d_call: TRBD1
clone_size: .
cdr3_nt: TGTGCCTGGAGGTACGACAGGGACGAGCAGTACTTC
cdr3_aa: CAWRYDRDEQYF

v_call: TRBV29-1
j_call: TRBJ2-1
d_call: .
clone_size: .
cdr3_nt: TGCAGCGTTGAAAGGACCCGGGGCGATGAGCAGTTCTTC
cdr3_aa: CSVERTRGDEQFF

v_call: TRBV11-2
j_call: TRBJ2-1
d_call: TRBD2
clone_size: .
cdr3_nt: TGTGCCAGCAGCTTAGGAGCTAGCGGGTGGAACAATGAGCAGTTCTTC
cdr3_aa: CASSLGASGWNNEQFF

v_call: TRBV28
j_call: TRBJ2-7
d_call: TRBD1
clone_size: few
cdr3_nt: TGTGCCAGCAGCCAGGGGGTTCCCTACGAGCAGTACTTC
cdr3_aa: CASSQGVPYEQYF

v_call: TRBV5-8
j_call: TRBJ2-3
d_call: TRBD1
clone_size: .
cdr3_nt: TGTGCCAGCCAGACAGGGGAGATCACAGATACGCAGTATTTT
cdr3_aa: CASQTGEITDTQYF

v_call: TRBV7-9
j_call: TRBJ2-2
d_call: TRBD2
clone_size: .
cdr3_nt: TGTGCCAGCAGTCCTCTAGCGGGAGGGAACACCGGGGAGCTGTTTTTT
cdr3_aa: CASSPLAGGNTGELFF

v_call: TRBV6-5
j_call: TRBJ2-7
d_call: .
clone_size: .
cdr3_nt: TGTGCCAGCAGTTACTCAACTAGCAAAGGTGGCGAGCAGTACTTC
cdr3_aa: CASSYSTSKGGEQYF